The rows below give T cell receptor beta chains drawn from one sample of a study of shared clonotypes between healthy human individuals. The repertoire was sequenced with immunoSEQ multiplex PCR; TCRdb's copy has only in-frame clones and lacks some. The sample shows fewer than 800,000 clones, around 92% of them seen only once. Sequenced input: naive CD8+ T cells sorted from blood. The receptors shown here come from a man aged 25-45 years in good health. The CDR3 runs from the conserved cysteine through the conserved F or W. A D gene is named only where the DNA matches it firmly. Clone size appears in some rows only: once, few, many, or a class for an expanded clone.

clone_size cdr3_length j_call v_call d_call cdr3_nt cdr3_aa
- 14 TRBJ2-7 TRBV29-1 TRBD1 TGCAGCGTTCTAGCCTCGGACAGGGCTCAAGAGCAGTACTTC CSVLASDRAQEQYF
- 12 TRBJ2-2 TRBV11-3 - TGTGCCAGCAGGCACTACACCGGGGAGCTGTTTTTT CASRHYTGELFF
- 15 TRBJ1-3 TRBV29-1 TRBD1 TGCAGCGTTGGGGGTACAGGGGCAACTGGAAACACCATATATTTT CSVGGTGATGNTIYF
- 12 TRBJ2-7 TRBV27 TRBD2 TGTGCCAGCCTCGGTCCGGGGGGCGAGCAGTACTTC CASLGPGGEQYF
- 16 TRBJ2-2 TRBV14 TRBD1 TGTGCCAGCAGACAGGACAGGGGGCAGGACACCGGGGAGCTGTTTTTT CASRQDRGQDTGELFF
- 15 TRBJ2-7 TRBV4-1 TRBD2 TGCGCCAGCAGCTCGCTAGCGGGAGGGACATACGAGCAGTACTTC CASSSLAGGTYEQYF
- 17 TRBJ2-7 TRBV28 TRBD2 TGTGCCAGCAGTCCCTTATTATTTAGCGGGAGTAGGTACGAGCAGTACTTC CASSPLLFSGSRYEQYF
- 13 TRBJ1-2 TRBV29-1 - TGCAGCGTTGAGAACAGGGCTGACTATGGCTACACCTTC CSVENRADYGYTF
once 18 TRBJ2-7 TRBV4-3 TRBD1 TGCGCCAGCAGCCAAGATTGGGCCGGGACAGGCGCGACCTACGAGCAGTACTTC CASSQDWAGTGATYEQYF
- 16 TRBJ2-7 TRBV10-3 TRBD1 TGTGCCATCAGTGAACCCCGGGACAGGGGCTCCTACGAGCAGTACTTC CAISEPRDRGSYEQYF
- 15 TRBJ1-2 TRBV5-6 - TGTGCCAGCAGCTTGACCCGGGAGAGTGGATATGGCTACACCTTC CASSLTRESGYGYTF
- 16 TRBJ2-7 TRBV4-1 TRBD2 TGCGCCAGCAGCCCCCTTGGGGCTAGCGGATCCTACGAGCAGTACTTC CASSPLGASGSYEQYF
- 15 TRBJ2-7 TRBV7-9 TRBD2 TGTGCCAGCAGCGCGACTAGCGGGCAAACCTACGAGCAGTACTTC CASSATSGQTYEQYF
- 16 TRBJ2-1 TRBV12-5 - TGTGCTACCACCAATACCACCAGGGGTACCTACAATGAGCAGTTCTTC CATTNTTRGTYNEQFF
- 13 TRBJ2-1 TRBV7-6 - TGTGCCAGCACAGCTAGTCTGGGCAATGAGCAGTTCTTC CASTASLGNEQFF
- 14 TRBJ1-2 TRBV9 TRBD1 TGTGCCAGCAGCGTATCAGGGACAGCACTTTTGAGCACCTTC CASSVSGTALLSTF
- 14 TRBJ2-7 TRBV5-5 TRBD1 TGTGCCAGCAGCCTCACAGGGGGCAGGTACGAGCAGTACTTC CASSLTGGRYEQYF
- 14 TRBJ2-2 TRBV7-3 TRBD1 TGTGCCAGCAGGACAGGGGATTCCACCGGGGAGCTGTTTTTT CASRTGDSTGELFF
- 13 TRBJ2-7 TRBV28 TRBD1 TGTGCCAGCAGTCTCGACAGGGTCTTCGAGCAGTACTTC CASSLDRVFEQYF
few 15 TRBJ2-3 TRBV2 - TGTGCCAGCAGTGAAGCGCAGGGGAAGGCAGATACGCAGTATTTT CASSEAQGKADTQYF
- 15 TRBJ1-2 TRBV4-1 TRBD1 TGCGCCAGCAGCCAAGTCTCAGGGGGTGATAGGGGCTACACCTTC CASSQVSGGDRGYTF
- 13 TRBJ2-3 TRBV19 - TGTGCCAGTAGTATAGTAGAAGGGGATACGCAGTATTTT CASSIVEGDTQYF
once 12 TRBJ2-7 TRBV6-6 - TGTGCCAGCAGGAATTATGACTACGAGCAGTACTTC CASRNYDYEQYF
- 15 TRBJ2-7 TRBV4-1 - TGCGCCAGCAGCCAAGAATTGAGTGTTAGGGGACCTCAGTACTTC CASSQELSVRGPQYF
- 17 TRBJ1-1 TRBV25-1 - TGTGCCAGCAGTGAATCTTCTCTTCCCAACCTGAACACTGAAGCTTTCTTT CASSESSLPNLNTEAFF
- 12 TRBJ1-1 TRBV27 - TGTGCCAGCAGAAGGGGCGGCACTGAAGCTTTCTTT CASRRGGTEAFF
few 14 TRBJ2-1 TRBV27 - TGTGCCAGCAGAGACGGGAGCTCCTACAATGAGCAGTTCTTC CASRDGSSYNEQFF
- 13 TRBJ2-3 TRBV27 - TGTGCCAGCAGTTTAGCAAGTACAGATACGCAGTATTTT CASSLASTDTQYF
- 17 TRBJ2-2 TRBV7-9 - TGTGCCAGCAGCCACTCTCGCGGGGGCGAAACTACCGGGGAGCTGTTTTTT CASSHSRGGETTGELFF
- 12 TRBJ1-1 TRBV7-6 - TGTGCCAGCAGCCTTATAGCAGGAACAGCTTTCTTT CASSLIAGTAFF
- 13 TRBJ2-3 TRBV27 - TGTGCCAGCAGTTTGGGGACGTCGGGTACGCAGTATTTT CASSLGTSGTQYF
- 17 TRBJ2-1 TRBV5-1 TRBD2 TGCGCCAGCAGCTTGGTGGTGAGAGCGGGAGGATACAATGAGCAGTTCTTC CASSLVVRAGGYNEQFF
- 14 TRBJ1-3 TRBV7-8 - TGTGCCAGCAGCTATTTTTATTTTGGAAACACCATATATTTT CASSYFYFGNTIYF
- 13 TRBJ2-2 TRBV27 - TGTGCCAGTCGACTAGAGAACACCGGGGAGCTGTTTTTT CASRLENTGELFF
- 17 TRBJ2-1 TRBV7-6 TRBD2 TGTGCCAGCAGCTTACCTGTTGGCCTAGCGGGAGGTGATGAGCAGTTCTTC CASSLPVGLAGGDEQFF
- 13 TRBJ2-5 TRBV27 - TGTGCCAGCAGCGGCGACAACCAAGAGACCCAGTACTTC CASSGDNQETQYF
few 13 TRBJ2-2 TRBV18 - TGTGCCAGCTCACCAGGGGAGCCCGGGGAGCTGTTTTTT CASSPGEPGELFF
- 16 TRBJ2-7 TRBV7-2 TRBD2 TGTGCCAGCAGCTTGATTGCCCTAGCGGGGGTCTACGAGCAGTACTTC CASSLIALAGVYEQYF
- 14 TRBJ2-3 TRBV9 TRBD1 TGTGCCAGCAGCGGCAGGGGGCGTAAGGATACGCAGTATTTT CASSGRGRKDTQYF
once 14 TRBJ1-1 TRBV2 - TGTGCCAGCATTCGCGGCAGTTTGAACACTGAAGCTTTCTTT CASIRGSLNTEAFF
- 15 TRBJ2-7 TRBV15 TRBD2 TGTGCCACCAGCAGAGAATTAGGACTAGCCTACGAGCAGTACTTC CATSRELGLAYEQYF
- 16 TRBJ2-1 TRBV7-9 TRBD1 TGTGCCAGCAGCTTACAGGGGGTGGGTATGGCCAATGAGCAGTTCTTC CASSLQGVGMANEQFF
once 16 TRBJ2-5 TRBV29-1 - TGCAGCGTCGCCCCTGGGGACACCATCCGGCAAGAGACCCAGTACTTC CSVAPGDTIRQETQYF
- 11 TRBJ2-3 TRBV7-9 - TGTGCCAGCAGCCACACAGATACGCAGTATTTT CASSHTDTQYF